What follows describes a single T cell receptor beta chain. What it binds is unknown. The PCR made use of 60 Vbeta and 13 Jbeta primers. Using immunoSEQ multiplex PCR, the repertoire was profiled, and TCRdb retains in-frame clones only, with some absent. The repertoire has 80,000 to 100,000 clones, about 78% of them found once; the top ten carry roughly 3.2%. This record comes from a study of cytomegalovirus exposure and HLA in healthy donors. Study results and limitations: Indistinguishability led to the exclusion of some V segments, TRBV6-2 and TRBV6-3 included. The sole available immune exposure information was CMV serostatus. Reportedly, fewer N-insertions than the approximately 700-donor mean appeared in an Asian-associated ancestry cluster in a later analysis. The study put 150 to 200 TCR beta chains on its list as cytomegalovirus-associated.

The CDR3 length is 15 residues. Germline assignment: CDR1 SQVTM and CDR2 ANQGSEA. V was clipped by 6 bases and J by 1 base; unmatched bases: 6. This TCR was sampled from a man between 40 and 49 years old in good health and CMV-seronegative. The chain recombines TRBV29-1 with TRBJ2-1; 10 nucleotides line up with TRBD1. Source material: PBMCs. CDR3 residues: CSVLRDRGSYNEQFF. The CDR3 bases are TGCAGCGTGCTCAGGGACAGGGGTTCCTACAATGAGCAGTTCTTC.